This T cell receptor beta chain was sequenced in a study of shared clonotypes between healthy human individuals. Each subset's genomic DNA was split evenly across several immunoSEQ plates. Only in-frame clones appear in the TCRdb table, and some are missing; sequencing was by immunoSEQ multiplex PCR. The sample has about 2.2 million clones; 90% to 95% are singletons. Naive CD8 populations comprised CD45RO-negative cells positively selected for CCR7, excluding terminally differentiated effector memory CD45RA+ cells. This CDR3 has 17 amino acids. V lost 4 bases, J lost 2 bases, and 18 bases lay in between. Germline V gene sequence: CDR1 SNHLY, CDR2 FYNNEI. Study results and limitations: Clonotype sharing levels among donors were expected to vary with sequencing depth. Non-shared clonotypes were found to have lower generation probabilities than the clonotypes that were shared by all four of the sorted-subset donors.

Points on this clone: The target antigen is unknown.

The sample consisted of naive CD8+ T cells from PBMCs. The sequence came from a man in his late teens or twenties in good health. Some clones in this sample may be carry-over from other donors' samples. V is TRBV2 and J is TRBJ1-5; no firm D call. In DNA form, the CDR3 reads TGTGCCAGCAGTGCCAACGTTCTCCCAAAGGGCAATCAGCCCCAGCATTTT. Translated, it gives CASSANVLPKGNQPQHF.